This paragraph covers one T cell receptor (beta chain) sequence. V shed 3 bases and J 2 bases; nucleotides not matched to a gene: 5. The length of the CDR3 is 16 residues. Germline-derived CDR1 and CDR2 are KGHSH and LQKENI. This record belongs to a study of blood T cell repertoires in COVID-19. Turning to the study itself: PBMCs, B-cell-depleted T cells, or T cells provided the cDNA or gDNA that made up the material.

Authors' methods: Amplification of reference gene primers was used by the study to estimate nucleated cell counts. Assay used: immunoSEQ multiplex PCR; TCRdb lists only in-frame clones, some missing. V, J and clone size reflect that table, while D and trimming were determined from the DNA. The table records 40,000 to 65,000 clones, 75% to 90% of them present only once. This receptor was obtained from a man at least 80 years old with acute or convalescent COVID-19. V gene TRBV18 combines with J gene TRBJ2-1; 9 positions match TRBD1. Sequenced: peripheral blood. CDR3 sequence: CASSPSGTGTYNEQFF. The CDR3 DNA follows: TGTGCCAGCTCACCCTCTGGGACAGGGACCTACAATGAGCAGTTCTTC.